A selection of T cell receptor beta chains follows, all from one sample in a study of T cell changes during pregnancy in multiple sclerosis. Profiled with immunoSEQ multiplex PCR; TCRdb holds only in-frame clones, not every one. The table shows 70,000 or so clones, with 90% to 95% occurring only once. Sequencing used peripheral blood, obtained in the third trimester of pregnancy. These TCRs come from a female donor in good health, enrolled as a control in a pregnancy study. Both conserved end residues are part of each CDR3. D genes are given only for firm matches. A clone size is listed for some rows: how often the clone was seen (once, few, many), or a class if it is expanded.

size | D | J | V | CDR3 | DNA
- | - | TRBJ1-4 | TRBV7-2 | CASSLAVGMGEKLFF | TGTGCCAGCAGCTTAGCGGTCGGGATGGGTGAAAAACTGTTTTTT
- | - | TRBJ1-3 | TRBV5-1 | CASSPGRDSGNTIYF | TGCGCCAGCAGCCCTGGACGGGACTCTGGAAACACCATATATTTT
- | TRBD1 | TRBJ1-1 | TRBV18 | CASSADRGTEAFF | TGTGCCAGCTCAGCGGACAGGGGCACTGAAGCTTTCTTT
- | - | TRBJ2-7 | TRBV7-9 | CASSYSLRGPSYEQYF | TGTGCCAGCAGCTATTCACTACGAGGTCCCTCCTACGAGCAGTACTTC
once | - | TRBJ2-5 | TRBV5-4 | CASSGGGMRETQYF | TGTGCCAGCAGCGGAGGGGGCATGAGAGAGACCCAGTACTTC
- | - | TRBJ1-2 | TRBV13 | CASSMTVSYGYTF | TGTGCCAGCAGCATGACAGTGTCATATGGCTACACCTTC
- | - | TRBJ1-5 | TRBV6-5 | CASSYSAQGGQPQHF | TGTGCCAGCAGTTACTCAGCCCAGGGCGGTCAGCCCCAGCATTTT
- | TRBD2 | TRBJ2-2 | TRBV11-3 | CASSLEGFGRVPPYTGELFF | TGTGCCAGCAGCTTAGAGGGATTCGGGAGGGTCCCCCCTTACACCGGGGAGCTGTTTTTT
- | - | TRBJ1-5 | TRBV6-5 | CASSRGTTRNQPQHF | TGTGCCAGCAGTCGGGGGACGACCCGCAATCAGCCCCAGCATTTT
- | - | TRBJ1-3 | TRBV7-2 | CASSLGTPTEGNTIYF | TGTGCCAGCAGCTTGGGGACACCGACTGAGGGAAACACCATATATTTT
- | TRBD1 | TRBJ2-3 | TRBV9 | CASSVARGPTITDTQYF | TGTGCCAGCAGCGTAGCCAGGGGGCCGACGATCACAGATACGCAGTATTTT
- | - | TRBJ2-2 | TRBV5-8 | CASSLASRVGELFF | TGTGCCAGCAGCTTGGCCAGTCGGGTCGGGGAGCTGTTTTTT
- | TRBD1 | TRBJ1-3 | TRBV7-7 | CASSLGQGPGNTIYF | TGTGCCAGCAGCTTAGGACAGGGCCCTGGAAACACCATATATTTT
once | TRBD2 | TRBJ2-3 | TRBV2 | CASSPRVAGEGTQYF | TGTGCCAGCAGTCCACGGGTAGCGGGGGAAGGTACGCAGTATTTT
- | - | TRBJ2-3 | TRBV5-4 | CASRPIPGTDTQYF | TGTGCCAGCAGACCCATCCCAGGCACAGATACGCAGTATTTT
- | TRBD1 | TRBJ2-3 | TRBV5-8 | CASSLGQGDGDTQYF | TGTGCCAGCAGCTTGGGACAGGGGGATGGAGATACGCAGTATTTT
once | TRBD1 | TRBJ1-5 | TRBV7-9 | CASSQSAGGGRSNQPQHF | TGTGCCAGCAGCCAGTCTGCAGGGGGCGGACGGAGCAATCAGCCCCAGCATTTT
- | - | TRBJ1-2 | TRBV27 | CASSPLGAGSDGYTF | TGTGCCAGCAGTCCCCTGGGCGCAGGGTCGGACGGCTACACCTTC
- | TRBD1 | TRBJ1-2 | TRBV14 | CASSRWTGVHGYTF | TGTGCCAGCAGCCGCTGGACAGGGGTACATGGCTACACCTTC
- | - | TRBJ1-3 | TRBV29-1 | CSVDKGNGNTIYF | TGCAGCGTTGACAAGGGGAATGGAAACACCATATATTTT
- | - | TRBJ1-2 | TRBV2 | CASSEEGRDSGYTF | TGTGCCAGCAGTGAAGAGGGCAGGGACTCGGGCTACACCTTC
- | TRBD1 | TRBJ1-1 | TRBV5-8 | CASSFHRGSKNTEAFF | TGTGCCAGCAGTTTTCACAGGGGGAGCAAGAACACTGAAGCTTTCTTT
few | TRBD1 | TRBJ1-1 | TRBV9 | CASSVVGQGATNTEAFF | TGTGCCAGCAGCGTAGTAGGACAGGGGGCAACCAACACTGAAGCTTTCTTT
- | TRBD2 | TRBJ2-1 | TRBV7-9 | CASSSKVRLAGVYNEQFF | TGTGCCAGCAGCTCCAAGGTTCGACTAGCGGGAGTCTACAATGAGCAGTTCTTC
- | - | TRBJ2-7 | TRBV28 | CASSVRPPYEQYF | TGTGCCAGCAGTGTGAGGCCCCCCTACGAGCAGTACTTC
once | - | TRBJ2-6 | TRBV19 | CASSIAGPGANVLTF | TGTGCCAGTAGTATAGCAGGGCCTGGGGCCAACGTCCTGACTTTC
- | TRBD1 | TRBJ2-7 | TRBV5-1 | CASSSRQGRTEQYF | TGCGCCAGCAGCTCCCGACAGGGACGTACCGAGCAGTACTTC
- | TRBD1 | TRBJ1-5 | TRBV15 | CATSRPPGQYSQPQHF | TGTGCCACCAGCAGACCCCCGGGACAGTACAGTCAGCCCCAGCATTTT
- | - | TRBJ2-2 | TRBV9 | CASSVGRWGGLYTGELFF | TGTGCCAGCAGCGTAGGACGATGGGGAGGCCTTTACACCGGGGAGCTGTTTTTT
- | - | TRBJ2-7 | TRBV6-5 | CASSYGRQIYEQYF | TGTGCCAGCAGTTACGGGCGACAGATCTACGAGCAGTACTTC
- | TRBD1 | TRBJ1-2 | TRBV6-1 | CASSTRQGDYGYTF | TGTGCCAGCAGTACCCGACAGGGCGACTATGGCTACACCTTC
once | TRBD1 | TRBJ2-7 | TRBV6-1 | CASSERTGGGYEQYF | TGTGCCAGCAGTGAACGGACAGGGGGAGGGTACGAGCAGTACTTC
once | TRBD1 | TRBJ1-1 | TRBV18 | CASSDGQGTEAFF | TGTGCCAGCTCAGACGGACAGGGAACTGAAGCTTTCTTT
- | TRBD1 | TRBJ2-7 | TRBV2 | CASRWQGETYEQYF | TGTGCCAGCAGGTGGCAGGGGGAAACCTACGAGCAGTACTTC
- | - | TRBJ2-2 | TRBV5-1 | CASSKSGGGTGELFF | TGCGCCAGCAGCAAATCAGGGGGAGGTACCGGGGAGCTGTTTTTT
- | - | TRBJ1-1 | TRBV7-9 | CASSLGVGQNTEAFF | TGTGCCAGCAGCTTAGGTGTCGGACAGAACACTGAAGCTTTCTTT
- | - | TRBJ1-5 | TRBV6-1 | CASSEAKGVDQPQHF | TGTGCCAGCAGTGAAGCTAAGGGGGTCGATCAGCCCCAGCATTTT
- | TRBD1 | TRBJ1-1 | TRBV5-1 | CASRPGGRNTEAFF | TGCGCCAGCAGGCCAGGGGGCAGGAACACTGAAGCTTTCTTT
- | TRBD2 | TRBJ2-7 | TRBV28 | CASSSIAGVKYF | TGTGCCAGCAGTTCAATAGCGGGAGTCAAGTACTTC
- | - | TRBJ1-1 | TRBV10-3 | CAISEGGGSGNTEAFF | TGTGCCATCAGTGAGGGGGGGGGCTCGGGGAACACTGAAGCTTTCTTT
- | TRBD1 | TRBJ1-2 | TRBV4-2 | CASSQDPPGQPSNYGYTF | TGTGCCAGCAGCCAAGATCCACCGGGACAGCCTTCTAACTATGGCTACACCTTC
- | - | TRBJ1-1 | TRBV6-1 | CASSVLAGENTEAFF | TGTGCCAGCAGTGTCCTCGCGGGGGAGAACACTGAAGCTTTCTTT
- | TRBD1 | TRBJ2-7 | TRBV6-5 | CASSSPGQGGREQYF | TGTGCCAGCAGTTCTCCGGGACAGGGCGGTCGGGAGCAGTACTTC
- | - | TRBJ2-5 | TRBV7-2 | CASRLWGQPQETQYF | TGTGCCAGCAGGTTATGGGGGCAGCCCCAAGAGACCCAGTACTTC
- | - | TRBJ2-7 | TRBV5-6 | CASSLPLGYEQYF | TGTGCCAGCAGCTTACCACTAGGCTACGAGCAGTACTTC
- | TRBD1 | TRBJ1-2 | TRBV19 | CASSEDRFGGYTF | TGTGCCAGTAGTGAGGACAGGTTCGGGGGCTACACCTTC
- | - | TRBJ1-2 | TRBV27 | CASSPLGGESYGYTF | TGTGCCAGCAGTCCCTTGGGAGGGGAGAGCTATGGCTACACCTTC
- | TRBD1 | TRBJ2-2 | TRBV14 | CASSQGQGNGELFF | TGTGCCAGCAGCCAGGGACAGGGCAACGGGGAGCTGTTTTTT
- | TRBD2 | TRBJ2-7 | TRBV27 | CASSQDPGTTGTSSEQYF | TGTGCCAGCAGCCAGGACCCCGGGACGACCGGGACTAGCTCCGAGCAGTACTTC
- | - | TRBJ2-7 | TRBV7-2 | CASSLARTEQYF | TGTGCCAGCAGCTTAGCGAGAACGGAGCAGTACTTC
- | TRBD1 | TRBJ2-7 | TRBV6-5 | CASSGQGSSYEQYF | TGTGCCAGCAGCGGACAGGGGTCCTCCTACGAGCAGTACTTC
once | - | TRBJ2-7 | TRBV5-1 | CASSPQGIGVEGPYF | TGCGCCAGCAGCCCACAGGGGATTGGTGTGGAGGGTCCGTACTTC
- | - | TRBJ1-2 | TRBV5-4 | CASSHAGTMDFNYGYTF | TGTGCCAGCAGCCACGCTGGGACAATGGACTTTAACTATGGCTACACCTTC
- | - | TRBJ1-2 | TRBV4-1 | CASSQDREGPGYTF | TGCGCCAGCAGCCAAGATCGGGAAGGACCTGGCTACACCTTC
- | TRBD1 | TRBJ1-4 | TRBV2 | CASRQDRGATNEKLFF | TGTGCCAGCCGACAGGACAGGGGTGCAACTAATGAAAAACTGTTTTTT